The clone carrying this T cell receptor beta chain has a handful of counts. Its antigen remains unidentified. The TCR cDNA carried a universal primer site and UMIs from 5'RACE template switching. MiXCR was run by TCRdb on the 5' RACE reads, yielding one entry per CDR3 protein. The data hold 300,000 or so distinct CDR3 sequences, with approximately 10% observed a single time. This sample is drawn from a study of T cells after yellow fever vaccination. Study-level points and caveats: Reappearance after the booster was seen for most primary-vaccination clones, at more than 95% CD4 and around 90% CD8.

The V gene lost 4 bases and the J gene lost 9 bases, with 13 bases spanning the gap. The length of the CDR3 is 12 residues. Per the germline V gene, CDR1 is SQVTM and CDR2 is ANQGSEA. The sequence was obtained from a young man who received the YFV17D yellow fever vaccine. The genes are TRBV29-1 and TRBJ2-1; TRBD1 is a possible D gene (6 bases). The sample consisted of CD4+ T cells sorted from PBMCs, taken 5 days after the yellow fever booster vaccination. The CDR3 sequence is CSVGGPLSEQFF. The CDR3 DNA is TGCAGCGTTGGGGGGCCCTTGAGTGAGCAGTTCTTC.